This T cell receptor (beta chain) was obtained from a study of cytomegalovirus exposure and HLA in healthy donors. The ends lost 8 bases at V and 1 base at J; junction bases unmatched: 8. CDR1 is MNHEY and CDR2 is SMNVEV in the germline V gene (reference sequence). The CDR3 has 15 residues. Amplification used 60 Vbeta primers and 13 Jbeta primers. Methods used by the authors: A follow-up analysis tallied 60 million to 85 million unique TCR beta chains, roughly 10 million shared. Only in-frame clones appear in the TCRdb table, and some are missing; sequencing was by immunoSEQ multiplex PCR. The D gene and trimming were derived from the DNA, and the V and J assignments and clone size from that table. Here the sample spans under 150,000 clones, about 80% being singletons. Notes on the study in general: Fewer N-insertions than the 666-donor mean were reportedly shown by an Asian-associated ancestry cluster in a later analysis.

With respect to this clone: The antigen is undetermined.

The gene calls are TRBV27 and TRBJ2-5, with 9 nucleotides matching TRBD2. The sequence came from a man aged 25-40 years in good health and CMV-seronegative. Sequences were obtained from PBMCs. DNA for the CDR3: TGTGCCAGCTCCTATAAGCGGGGGGTCCAAGAGACCCAGTACTTC. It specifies CASSYKRGVQETQYF.